The 27 T cell receptor beta chains in this list originate from one sample, sequenced in a study of T cells after yellow fever vaccination (dated 2019 in TCRdb). In the paper's terms, the treatment or condition label means: live attenuated yellow fever vaccine strain. The method was 5' RACE. This sample was sequenced with an Illumina HiSeq 2500. TCRdb trimmed public reads at Q25 via fastp, called clones via MiXCR and kept in-frame beta chains. Rows merge per CDR3 protein into single entries with the most common DNA and genes. The sample yields fewer than 150,000 distinct CDR3 sequences; 7.2% were counted once. 2.7% of the sample lies in the top ten. Sequencing used CD4+ T cells sorted from PBMCs, obtained about 41 days after the first yellow fever vaccination. These receptors all come from a young man who received the YFV17D yellow fever vaccine.

This clonotype showed up many times. The chain is built from TRBV12-3 or TRBV12-4 and TRBJ2-5; D not resolved. The CDR3 sequence is 13 residues long. Trimming left V 3 bases short and J 5 bases short, with 10 bases between. CDR3 residues: CASSFGQLETQYF. CDR3 in DNA: TGTGCCAGCAGTTTTGGGCAGTTGGAGACCCAGTACTTC.

In its sample, this clonotype was seen many times. The genes are TRBV28 and TRBJ2-7, with 11 bases that match TRBD1. Germline trimming cut 10 bases from V and 3 bases from J; bases unmatched to any gene: 8. The CDR3 spans 14 residues. Germline V gene data show CDR1 as MDHEN and CDR2 as SYDVKM. CDR3 nucleotides: TGTGCCACGGAGGCGGGACAGGGGGTCTACGAGCAGTACGTC. Translating it yields CATEAGQGVYEQYV.

This clonotype was picked up a small number of times. The chain employs TRBV5-5 and TRBJ2-7; no definite D call. Germline CDR1 reads SGHKS; CDR2 reads YYEKEE (reference sequence). The CDR3 consists of 13 residues. CDR3 coding DNA: TGTGCCATCAGCCCTGGGCCATCCTACGAGCAGTACGTC. Translating it yields CAISPGPSYEQYV.

This clonotype was recorded many times. This chain uses TRBV11-2 with TRBJ1-1, with D perhaps TRBD1 (6 bases). V lost 5 bases and J lost 10, with 14 bases in between. This CDR3 is 12 amino acids long. Germline-derived CDR1 and CDR2 are SGHAT and FQNNGV. In DNA form, the CDR3 reads TGTGCCAGCAGCCCCGGGGGCCAACGAGCTTTCTTT. Translated: CASSPGGQRAFF. Full variable domain (missing parts from reference TRBV11-2 and TRBJ1-1): EAGVAQSPRYKIIEKRQSVAFWCNPISGHATLYWYQQILGQGPKLLIQFQNNGVVDDSQLPKDRFSAERLKGVDSTLKIQPAKLEDSAVYLCASSPGGQRAFFGQGTRLTVV.

This clonotype was seen once. Since a much larger clone is just one base distant, this may be a read error. The CDR3 sequence is CASSYSWSGNTSPLHF. In nucleotides, the CDR3 is TGTGCCAGCAGTTACTCATGGTCAGGGAATACTTCACCCCTCCACTTT. The rearrangement uses TRBV6-5 and TRBJ1-6, with a possible D match to TRBD1 (5 bases). Germline V gene data show CDR1 as MNHEY and CDR2 as SVGAGI. The V end was cut by 0 bases, the J end by 9 bases, with 15 bases between. The CDR3 has 16 amino acids.

This clonotype has ten or more counts. The chain recombines TRBV11-2 with TRBJ2-5; 11 bases align to TRBD1. The CDR3 is 20 residues long. The V gene's germline CDR1 is SGHAT and CDR2 FQNNGV. With 2 bases clipped from V and 5 bases from J, the junction kept 19 bases outside the gene matches. CDR3 residues: CASSLLGAPSGTGGFETQYF. In DNA form, the CDR3 reads TGTGCCAGCAGCTTATTGGGGGCACCGTCCGGGACAGGGGGTTTTGAGACCCAGTACTTC.

This clonotype was found many times. The rearrangement joins TRBV12-3 or TRBV12-4 to TRBJ1-2, with TRBD1 identical over 7 bases. With 7 bases clipped from V and 11 bases from J, the junction kept 16 bases outside the gene matches. There are 14 residues in the CDR3. The CDR3 coding sequence is TGTGCCAGCACCCTAGGGGGCGGACATGAAAGATACACCTTC. Translated, it gives CASTLGGGHERYTF.

This clonotype was detected many times. J is TRBJ2-7 and V is TRBV7-2; 12 bases are shared with TRBD2. The germline CDR1 and CDR2 sequences are SGHTA and FQGNSA. CDR3 length equals 16 residues. V shed 4 bases and J 1 base; nucleotides not matched to a gene: 5. Here the CDR3 reads CASSSPTSGGSYEQYF. Written as DNA, the CDR3 is TGTGCCAGCAGCTCGCCGACTAGCGGGGGATCCTACGAGCAGTACTTC. The full variable domain, rest sourced from reference TRBV7-2 and TRBJ2-7, is GAGVSQSPSNKVTEKGKDVELRCDPISGHTALYWYRQSLGQGLEFLIYFQGNSAPDKSGLPSDRFSAERTGGSVSTLTIQRTQQEDSAVYLCASSSPTSGGSYEQYFGPGTRLTVT.

This clonotype came up many times. V usage is TRBV5-1 and J usage is TRBJ1-1, with TRBD1 matching over 7 bases. Per germline, CDR1 SGHRS and CDR2 YFSETQ. V lost 0 bases, J lost 8 bases, and 4 bases stayed unmatched. The length of the CDR3 is 13 residues. CDR3 amino acids: CASSLGQGGEAFF. CDR3 nucleotides: TGCGCCAGCAGCTTGGGACAGGGAGGAGAAGCTTTCTTT.

This clonotype was observed at least ten times. The V call is TRBV12-3 or TRBV12-4, the J call TRBJ2-1; possibly TRBD2 for D (6 bases). The germline V and J ends were trimmed by 3 bases and 12 bases, with 18 bases remaining between them. The CDR3 is 14 residues long. CDR3 in DNA: TGTGCCAGCAGTTTTGGGGGGTCCAAGCTAGGGCAGTTCTTC. Residues: CASSFGGSKLGQFF.

At least ten counts were recorded for this clonotype. CDR3 residues: CASGLDRGEAGNTIYF. In DNA, the CDR3 is TGTGCTAGTGGTTTGGACAGGGGAGAAGCTGGAAACACCATATATTTT. The V and J genes are TRBV12-5 and TRBJ1-3; the match to TRBD1 covers 7 bases. The CDR3 covers 16 residues. Germline CDR1 reads LGHNT; CDR2 reads FRNRAP. V was clipped by 1 base and J by 2 bases; unmatched bases: 5. The variable domain in full, completed from reference TRBV12-5 and TRBJ1-3, reads DARVTQTPRHKVTEMGQEVTMRCQPILGHNTVFWYRQTMMQGLELLAYFRNRAPLDDSGMPKDRFSAEMPDATLATLKIQPSEPRDSAVYFCASGLDRGEAGNTIYFGEGSWLTVV.

This clonotype has ten or more counts. This rearrangement joins TRBV28 to TRBJ2-3, with 8 nucleotides matching TRBD1. CDR3 length: 15 amino acids. The junction had 4 bases not matched to a gene; V was cut back by 1 base and J by 4 bases. Per the germline V gene, CDR1 is MDHEN and CDR2 is SYDVKM. The CDR3 sequence is CASSLLDRASDTQYF. CDR3 sequence (DNA): TGTGCCAGCAGTTTATTGGACAGGGCTTCAGATACGCAGTATTTT.

At least ten counts were recorded for this clonotype. This sequence joins TRBV11-2 and TRBJ2-2, with unresolved D. CDR3 length: 15 amino acids. The ends were cut back, 4 bases at V and 6 bases at J, with 15 bases in the middle. Germline loops: CDR1 SGHAT, CDR2 FQNNGV. CDR3 in amino acids: CASSSVATAAGELFF. CDR3 coding DNA: TGTGCCAGCAGCTCCGTCGCCACGGCGGCCGGGGAGCTGTTTTTT.

Ten or more counts support this clonotype. V usage is TRBV29-1 and J usage is TRBJ1-1; the D is unclear. Looked up from germline, CDR1 is SQVTM and CDR2 is ANQGSEA. This CDR3 spans 13 amino acids. V lost 5 bases, J lost 0 bases, and 10 bases lay in between. CDR3 DNA: TGCAGCGTTTCCAGAGAAGTGAACACTGAAGCTTTCTTT. It encodes CSVSREVNTEAFF. Supplemented by reference TRBV29-1 and TRBJ1-1, the full variable domain reads SAVISQKPSRDICQRGTSLTIQCQVDSQVTMMFWYRQQPGQSLTLIATANQGSEATYESGFVIDKFPISRPNLTFSTLTVSNMSPEDSSIYLCSVSREVNTEAFFGQGTRLTVV.

This clonotype has a count of ten or more. This chain links TRBV6-2 or TRBV6-3 with TRBJ2-2; D assignment may be TRBD1 or TRBD2 (5 bases each). The germline V gene encodes CDR1 MNHEY and CDR2 SVGEGT. This CDR3 contains 15 residues. V was trimmed by 6 bases and J by 3 bases, leaving 14 bases between them. DNA of the CDR3: TGTGCCAGCAGAGAGCCCGGGACGGACACCGGGGAGCTGTTTTTT. It yields the protein CASREPGTDTGELFF.

This clonotype turned up a few times. The rearrangement joins TRBV28 to TRBJ1-1, with 11 nucleotides matching TRBD1. J was trimmed by 4 bases and V by 10 bases; bases with no gene match: 23. Per the germline V gene, CDR1 is MDHEN and CDR2 is SYDVKM. The CDR3 runs to 19 residues. CDR3 residues: CAIQPPPGQGGRYGTEAFF. Here the CDR3 DNA reads TGTGCCATCCAACCCCCTCCGGGACAGGGGGGTCGGTACGGCACTGAAGCTTTCTTT.

This clonotype appeared many times. The chain is built from TRBV2 and TRBJ1-5; D remains ambiguous. The V end lost 5 bases, the J end lost 2 bases, and 10 bases lay between the germline ends. The germline gives CDR1 SNHLY, CDR2 FYNNEI. The CDR3 sequence is 14 residues long. CDR3 coding DNA: TGTGCCAGCAGTCCAGACGGGCGCAATCAGCCCCAGCATTTT. It codes for CASSPDGRNQPQHF.

In the case of this clonotype: It may be a read error: a sequence one base away is much more abundant. The rearrangement uses TRBV24-1 and TRBJ2-3, with TRBD1 matching 11 bases. The CDR3 has 16 residues. Germline CDR1 KGHDR, CDR2 SFDVKD. With V trimmed by 4 bases and J by 1 base, 3 bases remained unmatched. This chain's CDR3 is CATSEPGQGGTDTQYF. CDR3 in DNA: TGTGCCACCAGTGAACCGGGACAGGGGGGCACAGATACGCAGTATTTT.

In its sample, this clonotype was seen many times. This chain joins TRBV10-3 and TRBJ2-5; no clear D. Deletions cut 1 base from V and 1 base from J, with 4 bases between. This CDR3 is built from 13 residues. Germline-derived CDR1 and CDR2 are ENHRY and SYGVKD. In DNA form, the CDR3 reads TGTGCCATCAGTGAGTGGGTCCAAGAGACCCAGTACTTC. Translating it yields CAISEWVQETQYF.

Ten or more counts support this clonotype. V gene TRBV12-3 or TRBV12-4 combines with J gene TRBJ2-5, with 7 bases aligning to TRBD1. CDR3 length: 14 residues. Trimming took 6 bases from V and 1 from J; bases not matched to a gene: 5. The CDR3, as DNA: TGTGCCAGCAGCCGGACAGGAGGCCAAGAGACCCAGTACTTC. Translation gives CASSRTGGQETQYF.

In its sample, this clonotype was seen many times. The chain joins TRBV11-2 to TRBJ2-7, with a possible D match to TRBD2 (6 bases). V lost 8 bases and J 4 bases, leaving 12 bases between the germline ends. Germline CDR1 reads SGHAT; CDR2 reads FQNNGV. The CDR3 loop spans 12 amino acids. This CDR3 is CASGRDLYEQYV. In DNA, the CDR3 is TGTGCCAGCGGGCGGGACCTTTACGAGCAGTACGTC.

This clonotype was detected ten times or more. V gene TRBV7-2 combines with J gene TRBJ2-1; TRBD2 aligns across 7 bases. In germline, CDR1 is SGHTA, CDR2 FQGNSA. This CDR3 has 16 amino acids. V gave up 5 bases and J gave up 2 bases; unmatched junction bases: 9. Here the CDR3 reads CASSTSPGLAYNEQFF. The CDR3 DNA sequence: TGTGCCAGCAGCACCTCTCCTGGACTAGCCTACAATGAGCAGTTCTTC. Complete variable domain (other parts from reference TRBV7-2 and TRBJ2-1): GAGVSQSPSNKVTEKGKDVELRCDPISGHTALYWYRQSLGQGLEFLIYFQGNSAPDKSGLPSDRFSAERTGGSVSTLTIQRTQQEDSAVYLCASSTSPGLAYNEQFFGPGTRLTVL.

This clonotype showed up just a few times. The chain joins TRBV6-2 or TRBV6-3 to TRBJ2-7; D may be TRBD2 (6 bases). Looked up from germline, CDR1 is MNHEY and CDR2 is SVGEGT. The CDR3 extends over 15 amino acids. V lost 6 bases and J 5 bases, leaving 20 bases between the germline ends. The CDR3 nucleotides read TGTGCCAGCAGGCCGGGACCGGGGGTGAAAGACGAGCAGTACTTC. It yields the protein CASRPGPGVKDEQYF.

Many counts were recorded for this clonotype. J is TRBJ2-5 and V is TRBV2, with D unclear. Deletions cut 6 bases from V and 5 bases from J, with 10 bases between. CDR3 size: 12 residues. The germline V gene has CDR1 SNHLY and CDR2 FYNNEI. In DNA form, the CDR3 reads TGTGCCAGCAGGAGCACAGCGGAGACCCAGTACTTC. Residues: CASRSTAETQYF.

The J gene is TRBJ1-5, the V gene TRBV28; 8 bases are a match to TRBD1. This CDR3 comprises 13 residues. Germline CDR1 reads MDHEN; CDR2 reads SYDVKM. Unmatched junction bases numbered 5, after V lost 8 bases and J lost 5 bases. DNA for the CDR3: TGTGCCAGCGGCGGACAGGGATATCAGCCCCAGCATTTT. The encoded protein is CASGGQGYQPQHF. Filled out from reference TRBV28 and TRBJ1-5, the complete variable domain reads DVKVTQSSRYLVKRTGEKVFLECVQDMDHENMFWYRQDPGLGLRLIYFSYDVKMKEKGDIPEGYSVSREKKERFSLILESASTNQTSMYLCASGGQGYQPQHFGDGTRLSIL.

This clonotype was seen ten or more times. The chain has TRBV9 and TRBJ1-6; 12 positions match TRBD1. Germline CDR1 reads SGDLS; CDR2 reads YYNGEE. The CDR3 has 17 residues. Trimming took 3 bases from V and 3 from J; bases not matched to a gene: 4. The CDR3 sequence: CASSGGTGGHYNSPLHF. CDR3 DNA: TGTGCCAGCAGCGGGGGGACAGGGGGCCACTATAATTCACCCCTCCACTTT.

This clonotype was counted at least ten times. The chain recombines TRBV6-2 or TRBV6-3 with TRBJ1-5, with 8 positions matching TRBD1. CDR3 length equals 17 residues. V shed 5 bases and J 1 base; nucleotides not matched to a gene: 10. Germline loops: CDR1 MNHEY, CDR2 SVGEGT. In DNA, the CDR3 is TGTGCCAGCAGTCCTTATGGACAGGGCGGGAGCAATCAGCCCCAGCATTTT. Translated: CASSPYGQGGSNQPQHF.